Below are 30 T cell receptor beta chains sequenced from a single sample in a study of PD-1 blockade in classical Hodgkin lymphoma. Using immunoSEQ multiplex PCR, the repertoire was profiled, and TCRdb retains in-frame clones only, with some absent. The top ten clones hold over 7.5% of a sample with about 93,000 clones, approximately 78% of them seen once. Time point: cycle 4 day 1 (C4D1), after 5 to 7 weeks of nivolumab. Each of the patients experienced relapse following autologous stem cell transplantation, and their brentuximab vedotin exposure differed. Here the sequenced sample was peripheral blood mononuclear cells (PBMCs), taken before the fourth cycle of nivolumab. These receptors were obtained from a human donor with classical Hodgkin lymphoma.

The chain carries TRBV5-1 and TRBJ2-7; D is perhaps TRBD2 (6 bases). With 1 base removed from V and 2 bases from J, the gap between germline ends came to 13 bases. The CDR3 spans 15 residues. Germline V gives CDR1 SGHRS, CDR2 YFSETQ. The CDR3 here is CASSLRWGGPYEQYF. CDR3 nucleotides: TGCGCCAGCAGCTTGAGGTGGGGAGGTCCCTACGAGCAGTACTTC.

The chain joins TRBV6-1 to TRBJ2-7, with 12 bases identical to TRBD2. Trimming took 3 bases from V and 2 from J; bases not matched to a gene: 2. Germline V CDR1 and CDR2: MNHNS, SASEGT. CDR3 length equals 15 residues. CDR3 sequence reads: CASSDSSGGAYEQYF. The CDR3 DNA is TGTGCCAGCAGTGACTCTAGCGGGGGGGCCTACGAGCAGTACTTC.

This clone was detected only a few times. The chain carries TRBV4-2 and TRBJ1-2; tentative D call: TRBD1 (6 bases). Between the trimmed V and J ends, which lost 0 bases and 8 bases, there was a span of 10 bases. The germline gives CDR1 LGHNA, CDR2 YNFKEQ. The CDR3 runs 13 residues. The CDR3 loop is CASSQDIQGGYTF. Written as DNA, the CDR3 is TGTGCCAGCAGCCAAGATATCCAGGGGGGCTACACCTTC.

V and J are TRBV15 and TRBJ1-5; unclear D gene. Germline CDR1 is LNHNV and CDR2 is YYDKDF (reference sequence). Trimming took 3 bases from V and 0 from J, leaving 6 bases between them. This CDR3 comprises 14 residues. The CDR3 loop is CATSRGRSNQPQHF. The CDR3 DNA is TGTGCCACCAGCAGGGGCCGTAGCAATCAGCCCCAGCATTTT.

This rearrangement joins TRBV4-3 to TRBJ2-5; a weak D match, TRBD2 (7 bases). The CDR3 is 15 amino acids. V was pared by 1 base and J by 8 bases, with 17 bases between. Per germline, CDR1 LGHNA and CDR2 YSLEER. CDR3 bases: TGCGCCAGCAGCCAAGGGGTCCGGAGGGGGGGTACCCAGTACTTC. It yields the protein CASSQGVRRGGTQYF.

This clone was observed once. This sequence joins TRBV30 and TRBJ2-3; no firm D call. Trimming took off 2 bases at V and 4 bases at J, with 10 bases between the two ends. The germline gives CDR1 GTSNPN, CDR2 SVGIG (reference sequence). The CDR3 consists of 13 residues. CDR3 amino acids: CAWSLQPPDTQYF. For the CDR3, the DNA is TGTGCCTGGAGTCTGCAGCCTCCAGATACGCAGTATTTT. Together with reference TRBV30 and TRBJ2-3, the CDR3 gives the full variable domain: SQTIHQWPATLVQPVGSPLSLECTVEGTSNPNLYWYRQAAGRGLQLLFYSVGIGQISSEVPQNLSASRPQDRQFILSSKKLLLSDSGFYLCAWSLQPPDTQYFGPGTRLTVL.

In its sample, this clone was seen once. The CDR3 loop reads CASSSPPGGLAVSSDTQYF. The CDR3 DNA sequence: TGTGCCAGCAGCTCCCCCCCCGGTGGACTAGCGGTCTCCAGCGATACGCAGTATTTT. The V call is TRBV13, the J call TRBJ2-3; the match to TRBD2 covers 10 bases. Germline V gene sequence: CDR1 PRHDT, CDR2 FYEKMQ (reference sequence). The CDR3 covers 19 residues. The junction had 19 bases not matched to a gene; V was cut back by 4 bases and J by 6 bases.

In this sample, this clone turned up once. The gene calls are TRBV28 and TRBJ1-6, with D uncertain. Looked up from germline, CDR1 is MDHEN and CDR2 is SYDVKM. V was pared by 10 bases and J by 4 bases, with 17 bases between. This CDR3 region has 15 residues. CDR3 nucleotides: TGTGCCATCTCACGCGGTGGTTCTTATAATTCACCCCTCCACTTT. As protein: CAISRGGSYNSPLHF.

This clone was picked up a small number of times. The rearrangement joins TRBV4-3 to TRBJ1-5; D gene unclear. CDR3 length: 15 amino acids. Germline-derived CDR1 and CDR2 are LGHNA and YSLEER. V lost 2 bases to trimming and J lost 0 bases, with 8 bases between them. In DNA form, the CDR3 reads TGCGCCAGCAGCCAACTCGTCGGTAGCAATCAGCCCCAGCATTTT. Encoded protein: CASSQLVGSNQPQHF.

This sequence joins TRBV6-1 and TRBJ1-1; the match to TRBD1 covers 8 bases. After removal of 6 bases from V and 5 bases from J, the junction contained 5 bases not matched to a gene. This CDR3 comprises 13 residues. The germline V gene has CDR1 MNHNS and CDR2 SASEGT. The CDR3: CASSGQGPTEAFF. CDR3 DNA: TGTGCCAGCAGCGGACAGGGACCGACTGAAGCTTTCTTT.

This clone appeared once. This chain joins TRBV6-5 and TRBJ2-1; TRBD1 matches at 10 bases. V lost 6 bases and J lost 13; bases outside the gene matches: 9. The V gene's germline CDR1 is MNHEY and CDR2 SVGAGI. The CDR3 consists of 13 residues. The CDR3 nucleotides are TGTGCCAGCAGACCGTACCGGGACAGGGGACAGTTCTTC. Translated: CASRPYRDRGQFF.

The chain employs TRBV7-7 and TRBJ2-1; weak D call: TRBD2 (7 bases). The ends were cut back, 5 bases at V and 0 bases at J, with 26 bases in the middle. Germline CDR1 is SSHAT and CDR2 is FNYEAQ (reference sequence). The CDR3 length is 20 residues. The CDR3 loop is CASSEYGLGGLPSSYNEQFF. The CDR3 nucleotides read TGTGCCAGCAGCGAATACGGACTAGGGGGATTACCAAGCTCCTACAATGAGCAGTTCTTC. The full variable domain, in which reference TRBV7-7 and TRBJ2-1 provide the parts outside the CDR3, is GAGVSQSPRYKVTKRGQDVTLRCDPISSHATLYWYQQALGQGPEFLTYFNYEAQPDKSGLPSDRFSAERPEGSISTLTIQRTEQRDSAMYRCASSEYGLGGLPSSYNEQFFGPGTRLTVL.

This chain joins TRBV7-9 and TRBJ1-3; D is unclear. Germline V CDR1 and CDR2: SEHNR, FQNEAQ (reference sequence). V lost 1 base, J lost 0 bases, and 10 bases lay in between. This CDR3 contains 16 residues. CDR3 nucleotides: TGTGCCAGCAGCTTAGATGCTGCCAGCTCTGGAAACACCATATATTTT. Protein product: CASSLDAASSGNTIYF.

The V gene is TRBV19, the J gene TRBJ2-3, with D possibly TRBD2 on 7 matching bases. Germline assignment: CDR1 LNHDA and CDR2 SQIVND (reference sequence). The CDR3 loop spans 15 amino acids. Trimming left V 6 bases short and J 3 bases short, with 16 bases between. CDR3 nucleotides: TGTGCCAGTAGAAGGGGGGGCGAAGTGACAGATACGCAGTATTTT. Translated, it gives CASRRGGEVTDTQYF. Full variable domain (remainder filled in from reference TRBV19 and TRBJ2-3): DGGITQSPKYLFRKEGQNVTLSCEQNLNHDAMYWYRQDPGQGLRLIYYSQIVNDFQKGDIAEGYSVSREKKESFPLTVTSAQKNPTAFYLCASRRGGEVTDTQYFGPGTRLTVL.

The chain recombines TRBV11-3 with TRBJ2-3, with 7 bases that match TRBD2. Germline loops: CDR1 SGHNT, CDR2 YENEEA. This CDR3 contains 16 residues. Unmatched junction bases numbered 4, after V lost 1 base and J lost 0 bases. The CDR3 DNA reads TGTGCCAGCAGCTTAGGTCTAGCGGCTAGCACAGATACGCAGTATTTT. Its protein product is CASSLGLAASTDTQYF.

This rearrangement joins TRBV5-6 to TRBJ1-6; 7 bases map to TRBD1. The CDR3 is 16 amino acids. Trimming cost V 1 base and J 2 bases; bases outside gene matches: 3. Germline V gene data show CDR1 as SGHDT and CDR2 as YYEEEE. CDR3 region: CASSLHRGTYNSPLHF. The CDR3 DNA reads TGTGCCAGCAGCTTGCACAGGGGCACCTATAATTCACCCCTCCACTTT.

The chain joins TRBV9 to TRBJ2-7; 8 bases agree with TRBD2. Trimming at V came to 4 bases and at J to 3 bases, leaving 12 bases not matched to a gene. The CDR3 extends over 16 amino acids. Germline assignment: CDR1 SGDLS and CDR2 YYNGEE. CDR3 residues: CASSPTGSGGLYEQYF. The CDR3 region has the DNA TGTGCCAGCAGCCCGACGGGGAGCGGGGGCCTCTACGAGCAGTACTTC. Using reference TRBV9 and TRBJ2-7 for the parts outside the CDR3, the full variable domain is DSGVTQTPKHLITATGQRVTLRCSPRSGDLSVYWYQQSLDQGLQFLIQYYNGEERAKGNILERFSAQQFPDLHSELNLSSLELGDSALYFCASSPTGSGGLYEQYFGPGTRLTVT.

The chain has TRBV7-3 and TRBJ2-3, with D hard to call. The V end lost 7 bases, the J end lost 4 bases, and 0 bases lay between the germline ends. Germline V lookup: CDR1 SGHTA, CDR2 FQGTGA. CDR3 size: 9 residues. CDR3 sequence reads: CASTDTQYF. The CDR3 DNA is TGTGCCAGCACAGATACGCAGTATTTT.

The rearrangement uses TRBV10-3 and TRBJ1-2; D is uncertain. The CDR3 totals 14 residues. The V and J ends lost 6 bases and 0 bases respectively, with 11 bases between them. In germline, CDR1 is ENHRY, CDR2 SYGVKD. The CDR3 is CAISSTGSNYGYTF. CDR3 nucleotides: TGTGCCATCAGCTCTACTGGGTCTAACTATGGCTACACCTTC.

This chain joins TRBV6-5 and TRBJ1-1; D call uncertain. Looked up from germline, CDR1 is MNHEY and CDR2 is SVGAGI. Trimming shortened V by 5 bases and J by 1 base, and 8 bases separated the two germline ends. This CDR3 contains 13 residues. The CDR3 DNA follows: TGTGCCAGCAGTAAAAACAGGAACACTGAAGCTTTCTTT. Its translation: CASSKNRNTEAFF.

The chain is built from TRBV5-1 and TRBJ2-3, with D unclear. The V and J ends lost 4 bases and 5 bases respectively, with 8 bases between them. The CDR3 consists of 12 residues. Germline-derived CDR1 and CDR2 are SGHRS and YFSETQ. The CDR3 sequence: CASSLRRDTQYF. CDR3 bases: TGCGCCAGCAGCCTGAGGAGAGATACGCAGTATTTT.

The CDR3 protein is CASSLAPGVNSPLHF. The CDR3 DNA sequence: TGTGCCAGCAGCTTGGCGCCAGGAGTGAATTCACCCCTCCACTTT. This rearrangement joins TRBV9 to TRBJ1-6; no clear D. There are 15 residues in the CDR3. The V and J ends lost 4 bases and 7 bases respectively, with 15 bases between them. The germline CDR1 and CDR2 sequences are SGDLS and YYNGEE.

The chain is built from TRBV28 and TRBJ2-7; 8 positions match TRBD2. Germline CDR1 and CDR2: MDHEN and SYDVKM. Trimming at V came to 2 bases and at J to 1 base, leaving 7 bases not matched to a gene. The CDR3 runs 16 residues. This CDR3 reads CASSLTSGLSSYEQYF. The CDR3 DNA is TGTGCCAGCAGTTTAACTAGCGGTCTCAGTTCCTACGAGCAGTACTTC.

This clone was picked up one time. The chain uses TRBV6-6 and TRBJ1-2; D unclear. Per the germline V gene, CDR1 is MNHNY and CDR2 is SVGAGI (reference sequence). V was pared by 0 bases and J by 4 bases, with 6 bases between. This CDR3 spans 13 amino acids. CDR3 in DNA: TGTGCCAGCAGTTACTCTCTAGTCTATGGCTACACCTTC. It codes for CASSYSLVYGYTF.

This clone was observed a few times. This rearrangement joins TRBV19 to TRBJ1-5, with D possibly being TRBD1 (5 bases). The germline gives CDR1 LNHDA, CDR2 SQIVND (reference sequence). The CDR3 has 17 amino acids. V lost 3 bases and J 7 bases, leaving 22 bases between the germline ends. CDR3 loop: CASSIAFDSASPQPQHF. The CDR3 region has the DNA TGTGCCAGTAGTATCGCTTTCGACAGTGCCAGCCCCCAGCCCCAGCATTTT.

The V gene is TRBV11-3, the J gene TRBJ2-3; tentative D call: TRBD2 (6 bases). Trimming took off 4 bases at V and 2 bases at J, with 10 bases between the two ends. CDR1 and CDR2 from the germline V gene are SGHNT and YENEEA. The CDR3 length is 14 residues. DNA for the CDR3: TGTGCCAGCAGCTACGGGGGTAACACAGATACGCAGTATTTT. It codes for CASSYGGNTDTQYF.

This clone showed up just a few times. The chain joins TRBV19 to TRBJ2-2; no clear D. CDR1 and CDR2 from the germline V gene are LNHDA and SQIVND (reference sequence). The CDR3 is 14 residues long. V shed 2 bases and J shed 1 base, with 5 bases lying between them. In DNA, the CDR3 is TGTGCCAGTAGTATAAGATGGAACACCGGGGAGCTGTTTTTT. Its protein is CASSIRWNTGELFF.

The J gene is TRBJ1-6, the V gene TRBV6-5, with D unresolved. The CDR3 has 15 residues. V was pared by 3 bases and J by 7 bases, with 13 bases between. Per the germline V gene, CDR1 is MNHEY and CDR2 is SVGAGI. The chain's CDR3 is CASSYIGLFNSPLHF. CDR3 coding DNA: TGTGCCAGCAGTTATATCGGGCTCTTCAATTCACCCCTCCACTTT.

The chain recombines TRBV6-5 with TRBJ2-7; 8 bases are shared with TRBD2. The germline CDR1 and CDR2 sequences are MNHEY and SVGAGI. The length of the CDR3 is 15 residues. V shed 0 bases, J shed 3 bases, and the junction held 4 bases outside the gene matches. This CDR3 is CASSYSWTSNYEQYF. CDR3 DNA sequence: TGTGCCAGCAGTTACTCGTGGACTAGCAACTACGAGCAGTACTTC.

This clone was counted a few times. This rearrangement joins TRBV7-2 to TRBJ2-7; 12 bases align to TRBD2. Germline V gene data show CDR1 as SGHTA and CDR2 as FQGNSA. The CDR3 has 17 residues. Unmatched junction bases numbered 8, after V lost 5 bases and J lost 0 bases. CDR3 protein: CASSMGLAGDSSYEQYF. The DNA of the CDR3 is TGTGCCAGCAGCATGGGACTAGCGGGCGACAGCTCCTACGAGCAGTACTTC.